The 5 T cell receptor beta chains below all came from one sample that was sequenced in a study of OX40 agonist ivuxolimab in advanced cancers. Method: immunoSEQ multiplex PCR; TCRdb's copy keeps in-frame clones and lacks some. The sample has about 34,000 clones, about nine tenths seen once; the top ten hold around a tenth. The sample was CD4+ or CD8+ T cells sorted from blood, taken in a trial of the OX40 agonist ivuxolimab. Source of these receptors: an adult with an advanced solid tumor such as melanoma, head and neck, liver or kidney cancer.

This clone was observed a few times. The chain uses TRBV27 and TRBJ2-7; D could derive from TRBD1 or TRBD2 (5 bases each). Trimming stripped 8 bases from V and 5 bases from J, with 13 bases between. From germline, CDR1 is MNHEY and CDR2 SMNVEV (reference sequence). The CDR3 totals 12 residues. CDR3 bases: TGTGCCAGCCGAGGGGTGGGCCACGAGCAGTACTTC. It specifies CASRGVGHEQYF.

The chain is built from TRBV11-2 and TRBJ2-2; no firm D call. The CDR3 spans 15 residues. Looked up from germline, CDR1 is SGHAT and CDR2 is FQNNGV. The V and J ends lost 1 base and 2 bases respectively, with 8 bases between them. The CDR3 loop is CASSLALGNTGELFF. The DNA of the CDR3 is TGTGCCAGCAGCTTAGCTCTGGGTAACACCGGGGAGCTGTTTTTT.

The V and J genes are TRBV11-3 and TRBJ1-1; D is perhaps TRBD1 (5 bases). V was trimmed by 3 bases and J by 2 bases, leaving 7 bases between them. CDR1 is SGHNT and CDR2 is YENEEA in the germline V gene. The CDR3 totals 13 residues. For the CDR3, the DNA is TGTGCCAGCAGCTTGGGGGGAAACACTGAAGCTTTCTTT. This translates into CASSLGGNTEAFF.

The rearrangement joins TRBV6-5 to TRBJ1-4; TRBD1 is a possible D gene (6 bases). In germline, CDR1 is MNHEY, CDR2 SVGAGI. Trimming shortened V by 6 bases and J by 2 bases, and 10 bases separated the two germline ends. This CDR3 is 14 amino acids long. The CDR3 DNA follows: TGTGCCAGCAGGACAGGTTCGACTAATGAAAAACTGTTTTTT. It is translated as CASRTGSTNEKLFF.

V gene TRBV7-8 combines with J gene TRBJ1-6; D is uncertain. From germline, CDR1 is SGHVS and CDR2 FQNEAQ. This CDR3 is built from 15 residues. Trimming stripped 3 bases from V and 7 bases from J, with 13 bases between. The CDR3 protein is CASSFTTGINSPLHF. The CDR3 DNA follows: TGTGCCAGCAGCTTCACGACCGGAATCAATTCACCCCTCCACTTT.